Listed below are T cell receptor beta chains from one sample, sequenced in a study of beta chain features in type 1 diabetes. Libraries were prepared by immunoSEQ multiplex PCR; TCRdb keeps only in-frame clonotypes and omits some of them. The repertoire holds under 300,000 clones, with more than 15% as singletons. Specimen: naive CD4+ T cells from blood. These receptors all stem from a man aged 25 to 40 with type 1 diabetes. CDR3s include the opening cysteine and the closing phenylalanine or tryptophan. Fields, in order: clone size, D gene, V gene, J gene, CDR3 DNA, CDR3 protein. A D gene is named only where the DNA matches it firmly. Not all rows give a size; the values are once, few, many and, for expanded clones, a class.

few	-	TRBV5-1	TRBJ2-5	TGCGCCAGCAGCGAAAACAGGGTTCAAGAGACCCAGTACTTC	CASSENRVQETQYF
-	-	TRBV14	TRBJ2-7	TGTGCCAGCAGTCGGCAGGGGAAGGGGTACGAGCAGTACTTC	CASSRQGKGYEQYF
few	TRBD1	TRBV10-3	TRBJ1-1	TGTGCCACCCGGTTGGACAGGGAGAACACTGAAGCTTTCTTT	CATRLDRENTEAFF
-	TRBD2	TRBV15	TRBJ2-1	TGTGCCACCAGCATCGGCCGGGGACTAGCGGGCAATGAGCAGTTCTTC	CATSIGRGLAGNEQFF
once	-	TRBV30	TRBJ2-2	TGTGCCTGGAGTGTTCGATTGAACACCGGGGAGCTGTTTTTT	CAWSVRLNTGELFF
-	-	TRBV29-1	TRBJ2-1	TGCAGCGTTGCGGCTAGGTCGTGGGAGCAGTTCTTC	CSVAARSWEQFF
few	-	TRBV29-1	TRBJ2-3	TGCAGCGTTGGGGGACGAAACACAGATACGCAGTATTTT	CSVGGRNTDTQYF
few	-	TRBV28	TRBJ2-5	TGTGCCAGCAGTTTACAGTCCGAGACCCAGTACTTC	CASSLQSETQYF
-	-	TRBV29-1	TRBJ1-1	TGCACCCAGCCCCATATGAACACTGAAGCTTTCTTT	CTQPHMNTEAFF
-	-	TRBV7-9	TRBJ2-7	TGTGCCAGCAGCCTGCGGCAGTCGTACGAGCAGTACTTC	CASSLRQSYEQYF
-	TRBD1	TRBV5-1	TRBJ2-5	TGCGCCAGCAGCTTTAGGGGACAGGACCAAGAGACCCAGTACTTC	CASSFRGQDQETQYF
-	TRBD2	TRBV13	TRBJ2-4	TGTGCCAGCCGACTAGCGGGGAGAAAAAACATTCAGTACTTC	CASRLAGRKNIQYF
few	TRBD1	TRBV29-1	TRBJ1-5	TGCAGCGCCCTGACAGGGGCTTCTGGGCAGCCCCAGCATTTT	CSALTGASGQPQHF
few	TRBD2	TRBV29-1	TRBJ2-7	TGCAGCGCTGGGACTACCGCGGAGCAGTACTTC	CSAGTTAEQYF
-	-	TRBV29-1	TRBJ2-1	TGCAGCGCGCGAAGGTCTAGCCCGAGCTCCTACAATGAGCAGTTCTTC	CSARRSSPSSYNEQFF
few	-	TRBV27	TRBJ2-3	TGTGCCAGCAGTTTTCGGTTGAGGGCAGGGAGCACAGATACGCAGTATTTT	CASSFRLRAGSTDTQYF
few	-	TRBV30	TRBJ2-7	TGTGCCTGGAGCGCAATCAGGGCCTCCTACGAGCAGTACTTC	CAWSAIRASYEQYF
-	-	TRBV2	TRBJ1-1	TGTGCCAGCGCTCGGGCGGGCACTGAAGCTTTCTTT	CASARAGTEAFF
few	-	TRBV28	TRBJ2-7	TGTGCCAGTACCGGGGGTCCATTCTACGAGCAGTACTTC	CASTGGPFYEQYF
once	TRBD2	TRBV9	TRBJ2-1	TGTGCCAGCAGCGTAGTCCGCGGGAGGGCCTACAATGAGCAGTTCTTC	CASSVVRGRAYNEQFF
-	-	TRBV27	TRBJ2-7	TGTGCCAGCAGCCGCGGACAGAACTACGAGCAGTACTTC	CASSRGQNYEQYF
-	-	TRBV10-3	TRBJ2-7	TGTGCCATCAGTGTGAGTACGGGACGTTCGCACGAGCAGTACTTC	CAISVSTGRSHEQYF
-	-	TRBV9	TRBJ2-7	TGTGCCAGCAGCGTAGACGGGAGTGCCTACGAGCAGTACTTC	CASSVDGSAYEQYF
few	TRBD2	TRBV7-9	TRBJ2-7	TGTGCCAGCAGCTCAATAGCTACTAGCGGGAGCTACGAGCAGTACTTC	CASSSIATSGSYEQYF